This TCR beta chain originates from a study of identical twins (dated by TCRdb to about 2016). Notes on the research overall: To test whether fetal clonotypes persist, this study deep-sequenced TCR alpha and beta repertoires from monozygotic twins, from unrelated adults of various ages, and from cord blood. Replicate twin experiments were performed at different times using different library preparation protocols to rule out contamination. Results the study describes overall, beyond this receptor: Zero-insertion analyses could be partly confounded by invariant T cells such as MAIT and iNKT, although diverse VJ usage argued against such confounding for most clonotypes. Abundant cord blood beta clonotypes had fewer insertions, young adult naive repertoires showed a similar but weaker trend, and memory repertoires showed no such trend. The excess sharing between twins in beta out-of-frame sequences was weaker because fewer shared sequences reduced the signal-to-noise ratio. In monozygotic twins, recombination models systematically underestimated out-of-frame TCR alpha sharing, but the models matched the sharing seen between unrelated individuals. Compared with coincidental sharing between unrelated individuals, out-of-frame TCR alpha sequences shared between twins showed an excess of sequences with low generation probability. Because the same donors could not be followed over many years, the conclusions depended on cross-sectional statistical analysis.

From the germline V gene, CDR1 is ENHRY and CDR2 is SYGVKD. The germline V and J ends show losses of 3 bases and 3 bases respectively, and no gene match explains 2 bases of the junction. From its cysteine to its phenylalanine, the CDR3 spans 16 amino acids. Only the CDR3 region is kept as DNA, spanning 48 bases read in frame from base 1. Library creation used 5' RACE. TCRdb lists the instrument as Illumina HiSeq 2000. Template switching added a universal primer binding site, and the final cDNA carried a unique molecular identifier that allowed TCR cDNA molecules to be counted accurately. Specific primers in the conserved constant-segment region were used to synthesize first-strand cDNA for TCR alpha and beta chains. Each cDNA library was double barcoded, with a SMART-Mk sample barcode plus Illumina barcodes, to control for contamination. TruSeq adapter sequences along with Illumina sample barcodes were introduced in two successive PCR steps. The TCR alpha and beta cDNA libraries were sequenced on the Illumina HiSeq platform using custom primers. Turning to the authors' computational methods: MiGEC processed the raw reads to extract unique molecular identifiers, while MiXCR was used to determine the CDR3 positions. For each individual, recombination models were inferred using an EM algorithm with the repgenHMM and IGoR tools. The analysis of shared clonotypes was done with the tcR package in R, with sharing normalized by the product of cloneset sizes. To study raw recombination without the effects of thymic and clonal selection, out-of-frame nonproductive sequences were analyzed. In-frame beta chains were kept once TCRdb had trimmed the public reads at Q25 with fastp and called clones with MiXCR. Identical CDR3 proteins give one entry, which carries the most common genes and DNA. The V and J calls here are based on TCRdb, not the publication. The sample yields roughly 290,000 distinct CDR3 sequences; approximately 8.5% were counted once. Clones ranked in the top ten supply more than 2% of the sample.

Every donor in the study was a healthy Caucasian. The twin cohort comprised three pairs of female monozygotic twins, all aged roughly 18 to 30 years. Using Miltenyi CD45RO+ enrichment and human naive T-cell isolation kits, memory (CD45RO+) and naive T cells were isolated from PBMC. This clonotype was observed a handful of times. The antigen it recognizes is unknown. Base qualities are not at hand, and no much larger clone is one base apart. The same data also went into a second study, on yellow fever vaccine responses in identical twins. Looking at the second paper: The T cell response to vaccination in identical twins was reported by the authors to appear partly convergent and partly personalized. In identical twins, the study followed T cell clones that responded to the vaccine with precision.

The rearranged chain carries TRBV10-3 and TRBJ2-1; 13 middle bases align to TRBD2. Sequencing was performed on memory (CD45RO+) T cells sorted from blood. The label giving this sample's cell subset or site can be read as: CD45RO+ enriched T cells. This TCR was recovered from a young woman in good health. The nucleotide sequence reads as follows: TGTGCCATCAGTGACGGACTAGCGGGGGACTACAATGAGCAGTTCTTC. This encodes CAISDGLAGDYNEQFF.